This TCR beta chain was identified during a study of T-cell memory formation after mild COVID-19. Background on the study: In these data, TCR clusters were largely donor specific.

Note on this clonotype: Its antigen remains unknown.

Study results and limitations: The CD4+ clones that contracted clustered mainly within CM and EM, and the CD8+ clones concentrated in EMRA.

The CDR3 is made up of 16 amino acids. Germline CDR1 DFQATT, CDR2 SNEGSKA (reference sequence). The V and J ends lost 1 base and 10 bases, in that order; junction bases with no gene match: 11. TCRdb used MiXCR to reprocess the 5' RACE reads, holding one entry per CDR3 protein. This sample yields roughly 250,000 distinct CDR3 sequences, of which about a sixth are seen a single time; around 3.7% belongs to the top ten. The rearrangement joins TRBV20-1 to TRBJ1-6, with TRBD1 identical over 9 bases. The sequence came from a man aged 18-30 years who had mild COVID-19 (a few samples of this study predate the infection). Cell type and time point are not known. The sequenced sample was PBMCs or a T cell subset sorted from them (not recorded which). The chain's CDR3 is CSARALGGQGTSPLHF. The CDR3 DNA is TGCAGTGCTAGAGCCCTAGGGGGACAGGGAACCTCACCCCTCCACTTT.